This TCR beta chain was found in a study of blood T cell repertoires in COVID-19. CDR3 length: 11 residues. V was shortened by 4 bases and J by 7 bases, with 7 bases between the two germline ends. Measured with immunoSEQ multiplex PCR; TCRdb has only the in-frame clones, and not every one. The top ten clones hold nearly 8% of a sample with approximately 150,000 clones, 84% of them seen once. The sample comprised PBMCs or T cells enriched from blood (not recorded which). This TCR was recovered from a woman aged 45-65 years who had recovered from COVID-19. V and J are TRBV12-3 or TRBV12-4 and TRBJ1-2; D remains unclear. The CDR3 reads CASSSGSGYTF. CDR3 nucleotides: TGTGCCAGCAGTTCGGGGAGTGGCTACACCTTC.